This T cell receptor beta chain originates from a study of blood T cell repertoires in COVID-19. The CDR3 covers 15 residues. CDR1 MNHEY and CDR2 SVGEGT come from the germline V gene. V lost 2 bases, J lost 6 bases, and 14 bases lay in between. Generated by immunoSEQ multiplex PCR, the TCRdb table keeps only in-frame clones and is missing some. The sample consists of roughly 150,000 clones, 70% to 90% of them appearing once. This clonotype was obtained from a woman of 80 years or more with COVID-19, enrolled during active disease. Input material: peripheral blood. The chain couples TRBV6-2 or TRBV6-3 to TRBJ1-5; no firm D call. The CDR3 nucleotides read TGTGCCAGCAGTTACAGTGGAGGGTCAGGTCAGCCCCAGCATTTT. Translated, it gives CASSYSGGSGQPQHF.